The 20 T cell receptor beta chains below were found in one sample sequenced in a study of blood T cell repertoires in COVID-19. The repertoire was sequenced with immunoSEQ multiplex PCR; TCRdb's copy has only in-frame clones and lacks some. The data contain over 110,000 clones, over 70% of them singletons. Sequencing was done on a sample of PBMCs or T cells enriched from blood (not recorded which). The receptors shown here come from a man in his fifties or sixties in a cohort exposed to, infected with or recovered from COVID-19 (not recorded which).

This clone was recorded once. CDR3 sequence reads: CASSPRDRAGSPLHF. The CDR3 DNA sequence: TGTGCCAGCTCACCACGGGACAGGGCAGGTTCACCCCTCCACTTT. The chain uses TRBV18 and TRBJ1-6; 9 positions match TRBD1. Germline assignment: CDR1 KGHSH and CDR2 LQKENI. There are 15 residues in the CDR3. J was trimmed by 9 bases and V by 1 base; bases with no gene match: 4.

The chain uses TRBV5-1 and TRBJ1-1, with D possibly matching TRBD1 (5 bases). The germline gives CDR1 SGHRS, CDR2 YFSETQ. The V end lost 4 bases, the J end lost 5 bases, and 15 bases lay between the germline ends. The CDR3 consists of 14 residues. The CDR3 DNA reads TGCGCCAGCAGCCGGAGTCAGGGAGGGACTGAAGCTTTCTTT. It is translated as CASSRSQGGTEAFF.

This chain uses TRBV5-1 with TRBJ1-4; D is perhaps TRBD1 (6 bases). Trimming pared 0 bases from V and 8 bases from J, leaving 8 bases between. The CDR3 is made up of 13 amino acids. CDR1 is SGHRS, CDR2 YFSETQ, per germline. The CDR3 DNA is TGCGCCAGCAGCTTGGTCCAGGGGGAAAAACTGTTTTTT. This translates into CASSLVQGEKLFF.

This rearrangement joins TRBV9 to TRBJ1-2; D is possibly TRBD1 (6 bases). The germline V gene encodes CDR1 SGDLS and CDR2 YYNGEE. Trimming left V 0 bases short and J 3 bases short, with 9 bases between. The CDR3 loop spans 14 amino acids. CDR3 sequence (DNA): TGTGCCAGCAGCGTAGAAGGACAGTACTATGGCTACACCTTC. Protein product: CASSVEGQYYGYTF.

CDR3 DNA: TGCGCCACCAACCCGACAGGGTCGAACACCGGGGAGCTGTTTTTT. It encodes CATNPTGSNTGELFF. This chain connects TRBV5-1 to TRBJ2-2; 7 bases match TRBD1. Germline lookup yields CDR1 SGHRS and CDR2 YFSETQ. The length of the CDR3 is 15 residues. The V and J ends lost 9 bases and 0 bases, in that order; junction bases with no gene match: 8.

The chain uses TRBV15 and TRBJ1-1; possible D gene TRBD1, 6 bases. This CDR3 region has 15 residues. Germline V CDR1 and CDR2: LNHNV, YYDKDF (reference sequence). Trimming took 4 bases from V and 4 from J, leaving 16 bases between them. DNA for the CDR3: TGTGCCACCAGCAAAGAGGCAGGGGTGGGCACTGAAGCTTTCTTT. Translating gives CATSKEAGVGTEAFF.

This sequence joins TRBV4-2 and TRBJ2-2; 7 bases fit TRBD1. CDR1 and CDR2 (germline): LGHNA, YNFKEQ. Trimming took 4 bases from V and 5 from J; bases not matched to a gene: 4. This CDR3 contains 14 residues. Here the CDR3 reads CASSRQGWTGELFF. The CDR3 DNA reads TGTGCCAGCAGCCGACAGGGTTGGACCGGGGAGCTGTTTTTT.

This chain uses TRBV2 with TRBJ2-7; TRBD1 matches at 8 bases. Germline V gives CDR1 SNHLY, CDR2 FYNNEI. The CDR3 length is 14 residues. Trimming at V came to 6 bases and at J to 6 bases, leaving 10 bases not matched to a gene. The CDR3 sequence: CASSVQGDGGEQYF. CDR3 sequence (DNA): TGTGCCAGCAGCGTACAGGGGGACGGTGGCGAGCAGTACTTC.

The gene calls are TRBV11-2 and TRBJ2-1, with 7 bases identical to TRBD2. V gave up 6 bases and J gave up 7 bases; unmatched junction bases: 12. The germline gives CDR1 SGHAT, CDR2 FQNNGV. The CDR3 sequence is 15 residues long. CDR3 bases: TGTGCCAGCAGTTCCCTCGGGGGAGGGCCGAATGAGCAGTTCTTC. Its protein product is CASSSLGGGPNEQFF.

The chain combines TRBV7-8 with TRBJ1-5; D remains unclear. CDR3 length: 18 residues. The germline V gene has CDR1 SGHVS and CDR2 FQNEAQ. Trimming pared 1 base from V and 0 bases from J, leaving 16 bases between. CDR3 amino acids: CASSLVWPGPYSNQPQHF. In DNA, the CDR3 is TGTGCCAGCAGCTTAGTGTGGCCTGGCCCATATAGCAATCAGCCCCAGCATTTT.

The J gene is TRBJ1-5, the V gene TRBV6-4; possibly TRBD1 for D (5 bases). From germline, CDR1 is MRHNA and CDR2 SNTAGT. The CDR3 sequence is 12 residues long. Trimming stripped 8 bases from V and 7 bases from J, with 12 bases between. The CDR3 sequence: CASVEGNQPQHF. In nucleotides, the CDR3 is TGTGCCAGCGTGGAGGGGAACCAGCCCCAGCATTTT.

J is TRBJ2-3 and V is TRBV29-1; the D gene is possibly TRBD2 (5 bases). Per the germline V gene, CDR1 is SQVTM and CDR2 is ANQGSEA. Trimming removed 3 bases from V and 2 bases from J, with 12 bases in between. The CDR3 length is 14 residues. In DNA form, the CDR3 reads TGCAGCGTTGATCCTAGCTCGGCCACAGATACGCAGTATTTT. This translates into CSVDPSSATDTQYF.

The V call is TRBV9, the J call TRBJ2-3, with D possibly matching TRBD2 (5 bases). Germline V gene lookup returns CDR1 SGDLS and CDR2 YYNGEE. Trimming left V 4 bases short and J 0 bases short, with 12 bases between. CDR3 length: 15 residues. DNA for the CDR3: TGTGCCAGCAGCCTCGGACTCCATAGCACAGATACGCAGTATTTT. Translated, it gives CASSLGLHSTDTQYF.

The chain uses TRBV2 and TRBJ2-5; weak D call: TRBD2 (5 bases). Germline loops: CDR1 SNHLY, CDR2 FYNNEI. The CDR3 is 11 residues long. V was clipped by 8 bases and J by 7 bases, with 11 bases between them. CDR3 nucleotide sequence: TGTGCCAGCCCGGTCGCGGGGACCCAGTACTTC. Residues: CASPVAGTQYF.

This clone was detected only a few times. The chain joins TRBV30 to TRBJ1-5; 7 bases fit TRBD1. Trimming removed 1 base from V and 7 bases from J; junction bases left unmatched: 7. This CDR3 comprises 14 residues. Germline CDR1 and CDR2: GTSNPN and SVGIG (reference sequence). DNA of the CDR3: TGTGCCTGGAGTGACCGACAGGGCCACCAGCCCCAGCATTTT. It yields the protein CAWSDRQGHQPQHF. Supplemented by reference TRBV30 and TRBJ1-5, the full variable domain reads SQTIHQWPATLVQPVGSPLSLECTVEGTSNPNLYWYRQAAGRGLQLLFYSVGIGQISSEVPQNLSASRPQDRQFILSSKKLLLSDSGFYLCAWSDRQGHQPQHFGDGTRLSIL.

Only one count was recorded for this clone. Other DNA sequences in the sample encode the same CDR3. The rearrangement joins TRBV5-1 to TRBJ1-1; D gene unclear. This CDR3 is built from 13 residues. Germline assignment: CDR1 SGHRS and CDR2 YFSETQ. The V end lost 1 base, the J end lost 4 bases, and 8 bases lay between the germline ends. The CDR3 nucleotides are TGCGCCAGCAGCTTGAACGGAGGCACTGAAGCTTTCTTT. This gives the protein CASSLNGGTEAFF.

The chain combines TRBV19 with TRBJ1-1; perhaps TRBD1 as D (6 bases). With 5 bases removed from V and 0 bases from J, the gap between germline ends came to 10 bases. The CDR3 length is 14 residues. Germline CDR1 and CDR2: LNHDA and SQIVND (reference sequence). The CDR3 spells CASSVQGLNTEAFF. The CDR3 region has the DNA TGTGCCAGTAGTGTACAGGGCCTGAACACTGAAGCTTTCTTT. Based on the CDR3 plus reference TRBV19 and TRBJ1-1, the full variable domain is DGGITQSPKYLFRKEGQNVTLSCEQNLNHDAMYWYRQDPGQGLRLIYYSQIVNDFQKGDIAEGYSVSREKKESFPLTVTSAQKNPTAFYLCASSVQGLNTEAFFGQGTRLTVV.

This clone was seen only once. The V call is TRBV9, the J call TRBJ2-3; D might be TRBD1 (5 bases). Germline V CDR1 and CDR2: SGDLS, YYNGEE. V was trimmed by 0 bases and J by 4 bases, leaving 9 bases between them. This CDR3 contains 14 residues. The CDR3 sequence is CASSVAWGPDTQYF. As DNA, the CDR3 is TGTGCCAGCAGCGTAGCTTGGGGCCCAGATACGCAGTATTTT.

This CDR3 reads CASSFSGSSTDTQYF. Written as DNA, the CDR3 is TGTGCCAGTTCCTTTAGCGGGTCTAGCACAGATACGCAGTATTTT. The chain uses TRBV9 and TRBJ2-3; TRBD2 agrees at 7 bases. J was trimmed by 0 bases and V by 8 bases; bases with no gene match: 9. Germline V lookup: CDR1 SGDLS, CDR2 YYNGEE. The CDR3 loop spans 15 amino acids.

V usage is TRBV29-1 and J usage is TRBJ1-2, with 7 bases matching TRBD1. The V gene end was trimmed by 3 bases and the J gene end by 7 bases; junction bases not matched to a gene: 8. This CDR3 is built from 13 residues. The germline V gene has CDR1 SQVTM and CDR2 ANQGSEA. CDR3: CSVEDRSLGGYTF. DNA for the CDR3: TGCAGCGTTGAGGACAGGAGCTTAGGTGGCTACACCTTC.